This TCR beta chain was observed in a study of CD8 T cells in ankylosing spondylitis. Only a few counts were recorded for this clonotype. Its target is not known. The CDR3 is made up of 11 amino acids. Per the germline V gene, CDR1 is SQVTM and CDR2 is ANQGSEA. Trimming stripped 4 bases from V and 6 bases from J, with 9 bases between. Each TCR beta library was made by quantitative 5'-RACE that incorporated molecular barcodes. Each CDR3 protein gets one entry after TCRdb re-called the 5' RACE reads with MiXCR. This table has about 250,000 distinct CDR3 sequences, roughly 32% appearing once. General study points: Seemingly characteristic of ankylosing spondylitis blood was a TCR beta motif consisting of roughly 8 highly homologous variants. Disease-associated clonotypes exhibited CD8+ identity and were relatively infrequent in peripheral blood.

The material sequenced was blood, either unsorted or a sorted T cell fraction (not recorded which). This chain uses TRBV29-1 with TRBJ1-1; D remains ambiguous. The origin of this receptor is a male donor with ankylosing spondylitis or in good health (not recorded which). The CDR3 spells CSVGPVAEAFF. CDR3 DNA: TGCAGCGTTGGACCAGTCGCTGAAGCTTTCTTT. Complete variable domain (other parts from reference TRBV29-1 and TRBJ1-1): SAVISQKPSRDICQRGTSLTIQCQVDSQVTMMFWYRQQPGQSLTLIATANQGSEATYESGFVIDKFPISRPNLTFSTLTVSNMSPEDSSIYLCSVGPVAEAFFGQGTRLTVV.